A selection of T cell receptor beta chains follows, all from one sample in a study of blood T cell repertoires in COVID-19. Clones were read by immunoSEQ multiplex PCR, and TCRdb kept only the in-frame ones, dropping some. The table has around 310,000 clones, approximately 89% seen once. Sequenced material: PBMCs or T cells enriched from blood (not recorded which). The receptors were sampled from a man in his thirties or forties who had recovered from COVID-19. Both conserved end residues are part of each CDR3. D genes are given only for firm matches. Rows may omit the clone size; those that give it use once, few, many or a size class.

V	J	size	D	CDR3	DNA
TRBV28	TRBJ2-7	-	TRBD1	CASNLPGQGYEQYF	TGTGCCAGCAACCTTCCGGGACAGGGCTACGAGCAGTACTTC
TRBV11-1	TRBJ2-3	-	-	CASSPPGLFSTDTQYF	TGTGCCAGCAGCCCCCCAGGCTTATTTAGCACAGATACGCAGTATTTT
TRBV5-5	TRBJ2-5	once	-	CASSLGSLRGPKETQYF	TGTGCCAGCAGCTTGGGGTCCCTCCGAGGTCCCAAAGAGACCCAGTACTTC
TRBV6-1	TRBJ1-5	-	-	CASSEVAGVGNQPQHF	TGTGCCAGCAGTGAAGTTGCCGGGGTTGGCAATCAGCCCCAGCATTTT
TRBV5-8	TRBJ2-7	-	TRBD1	CASSPDRGRYF	TGTGCCAGCAGCCCAGACAGGGGTCGGTACTTC
TRBV7-3	TRBJ1-4	once	TRBD1	CASSLRKGAGLFF	TGTGCCAGCAGCCTTAGAAAGGGGGCAGGACTGTTTTTT
TRBV19	TRBJ2-1	-	-	CASSSRDNYNEQFF	TGTGCCAGTAGTAGCCGGGACAACTACAATGAGCAGTTCTTC
TRBV9	TRBJ1-3	-	-	CASSASTGSSGNTIYF	TGTGCCAGCAGCGCCAGCACAGGGAGCTCTGGAAACACCATATATTTT
TRBV9	TRBJ1-6	-	TRBD1	CASSAGGSYNSPLHF	TGTGCCAGCAGCGCAGGGGGCTCCTATAATTCACCCCTCCACTTT
TRBV28	TRBJ1-3	-	-	CASSLQVTSGNTIYF	TGTGCCAGCAGTTTACAGGTCACTTCTGGAAACACCATATATTTT
TRBV12-3/TRBV12-4	TRBJ2-3	-	-	CASTGSTDTQYF	TGTGCCAGCACCGGGAGCACAGATACGCAGTATTTT
TRBV29-1	TRBJ1-1	-	TRBD1	CSGGQGAVTEAFF	TGCAGCGGGGGACAGGGGGCTGTTACTGAAGCTTTCTTT
TRBV2	TRBJ2-5	-	-	CASSVNMGRGETQYF	TGTGCCAGCAGTGTCAATATGGGCCGGGGAGAGACCCAGTACTTC
TRBV5-1	TRBJ2-2	-	-	CASTNRGGLNTGELFF	TGCGCCAGCACAAACCGAGGGGGATTAAACACCGGGGAGCTGTTTTTT
TRBV3-1/TRBV3-2	TRBJ2-5	-	-	CASSQELRTQYF	TGTGCCAGCAGCCAAGAACTGCGGACCCAGTACTTC
TRBV4-1	TRBJ1-1	-	-	CASSQGGWGTEAFF	TGCGCCAGCAGCCAAGGCGGGTGGGGCACTGAAGCTTTCTTT
TRBV2	TRBJ2-3	-	-	CASSDRLKFADTQYF	TGTGCCAGCAGTGACCGGTTAAAATTCGCGGATACGCAGTATTTT
TRBV7-8	TRBJ2-2	-	TRBD1	CASSFQKNNRGSGELFF	TGTGCCAGCAGCTTCCAAAAAAACAACAGGGGATCCGGGGAGCTGTTTTTT
TRBV5-6	TRBJ2-1	-	-	CASSLGTAYNEQFF	TGTGCCAGCAGCTTAGGAACAGCTTACAATGAGCAGTTCTTC